This T cell receptor (beta chain) was captured by sequencing in a study of T-cell reconstitution after alpha-beta-depleted transplantation in children. Findings of the study overall: About two months after transplant, alpha-beta T cells reportedly came from several hundred expanded graft clones. It was surviving recipient T cells and thymic progenitors that gave some patients high TCRbeta diversity at day 60. From newly produced T cells came most of the T-cell counts and diversity one year after transplant.

This clonotype appeared a few times. Its antigen is not known. The TCRbeta library incorporated unique molecular identifiers. TCRdb reanalysed the PCR reads using MiXCR and keeps one entry per CDR3 protein. In the table there are around 300,000 distinct CDR3 sequences, 10% of which are singletons. Germline-derived CDR1 and CDR2 are SGHRS and YFSETQ. The CDR3 extends over 17 amino acids. Germline trimming cut 3 bases from V and 2 bases from J; bases unmatched to any gene: 9. The chain is built from TRBV5-1 and TRBJ2-7; TRBD2 agrees at 12 bases. Sequencing used PBMCs, obtained before TCRalphabeta/CD19-depleted stem cell transplant. The TCR comes from a boy under two years old with acute myeloid leukemia, due to receive a stem cell transplant. CDR3 protein: CASSSGTSGPNPYEQYF. CDR3 nucleotides: TGCGCCAGCAGCTCCGGGACTAGCGGGCCAAACCCCTACGAGCAGTACTTC.